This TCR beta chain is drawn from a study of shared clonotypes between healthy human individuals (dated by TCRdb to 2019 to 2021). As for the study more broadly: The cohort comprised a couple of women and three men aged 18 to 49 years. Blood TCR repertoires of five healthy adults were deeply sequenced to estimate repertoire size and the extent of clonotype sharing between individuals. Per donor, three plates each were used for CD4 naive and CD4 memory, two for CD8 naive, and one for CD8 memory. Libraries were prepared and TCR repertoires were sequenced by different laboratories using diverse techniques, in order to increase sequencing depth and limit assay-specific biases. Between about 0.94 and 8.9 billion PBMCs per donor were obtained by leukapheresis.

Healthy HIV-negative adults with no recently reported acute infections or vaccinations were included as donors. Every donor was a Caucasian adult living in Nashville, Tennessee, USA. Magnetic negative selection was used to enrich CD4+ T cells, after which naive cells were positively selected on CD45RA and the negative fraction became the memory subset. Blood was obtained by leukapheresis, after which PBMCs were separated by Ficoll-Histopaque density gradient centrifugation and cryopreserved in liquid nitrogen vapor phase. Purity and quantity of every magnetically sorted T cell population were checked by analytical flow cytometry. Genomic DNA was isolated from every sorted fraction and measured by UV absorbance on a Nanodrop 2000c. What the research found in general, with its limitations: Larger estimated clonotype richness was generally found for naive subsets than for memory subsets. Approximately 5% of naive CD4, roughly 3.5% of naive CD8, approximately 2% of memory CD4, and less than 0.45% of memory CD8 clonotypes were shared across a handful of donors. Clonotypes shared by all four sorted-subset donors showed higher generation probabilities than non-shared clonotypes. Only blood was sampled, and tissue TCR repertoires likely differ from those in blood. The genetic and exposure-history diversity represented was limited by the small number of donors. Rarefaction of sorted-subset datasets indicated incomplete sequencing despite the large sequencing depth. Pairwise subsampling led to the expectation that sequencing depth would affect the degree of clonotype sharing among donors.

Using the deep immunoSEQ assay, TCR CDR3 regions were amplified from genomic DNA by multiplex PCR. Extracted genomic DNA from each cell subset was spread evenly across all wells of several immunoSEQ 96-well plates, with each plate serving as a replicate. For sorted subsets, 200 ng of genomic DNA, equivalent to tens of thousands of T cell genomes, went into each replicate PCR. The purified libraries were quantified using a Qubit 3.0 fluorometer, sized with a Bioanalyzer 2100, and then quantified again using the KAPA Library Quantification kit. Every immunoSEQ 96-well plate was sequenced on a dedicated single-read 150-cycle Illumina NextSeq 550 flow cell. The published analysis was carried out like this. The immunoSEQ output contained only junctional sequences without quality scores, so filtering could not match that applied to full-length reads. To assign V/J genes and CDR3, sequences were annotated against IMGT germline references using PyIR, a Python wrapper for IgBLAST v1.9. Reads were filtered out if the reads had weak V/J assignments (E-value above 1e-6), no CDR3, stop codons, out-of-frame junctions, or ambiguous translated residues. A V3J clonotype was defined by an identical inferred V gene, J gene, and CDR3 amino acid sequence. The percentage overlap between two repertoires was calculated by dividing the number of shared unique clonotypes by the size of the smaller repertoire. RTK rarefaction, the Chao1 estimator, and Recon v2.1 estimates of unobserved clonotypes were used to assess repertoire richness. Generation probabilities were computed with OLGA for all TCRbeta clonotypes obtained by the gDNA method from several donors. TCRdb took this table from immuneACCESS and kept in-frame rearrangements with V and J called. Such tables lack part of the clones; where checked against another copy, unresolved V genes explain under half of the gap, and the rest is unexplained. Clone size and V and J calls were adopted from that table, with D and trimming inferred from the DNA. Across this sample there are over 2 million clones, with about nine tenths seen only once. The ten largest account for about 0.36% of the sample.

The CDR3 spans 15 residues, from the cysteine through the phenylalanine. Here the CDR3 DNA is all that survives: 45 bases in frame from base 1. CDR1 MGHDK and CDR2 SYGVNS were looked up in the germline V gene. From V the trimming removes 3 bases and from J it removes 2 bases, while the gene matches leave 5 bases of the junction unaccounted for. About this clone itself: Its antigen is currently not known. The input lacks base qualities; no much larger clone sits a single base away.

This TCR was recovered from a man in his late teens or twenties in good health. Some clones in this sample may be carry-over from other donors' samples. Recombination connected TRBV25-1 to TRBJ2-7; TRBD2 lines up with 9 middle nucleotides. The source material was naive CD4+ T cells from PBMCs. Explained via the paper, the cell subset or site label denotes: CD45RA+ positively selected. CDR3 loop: CASSDVGGRAYEQYF. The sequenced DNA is TGTGCCAGCAGTGATGTTGGCGGGAGGGCCTACGAGCAGTACTTC.